This TCR beta chain was sequenced in a study of post-analysis software for immune sequencing data. About the study: Recorded disease courses covered relapsing-remitting, secondary progressive and progressive-relapsing multiple sclerosis. Some patients had no subtype annotation. Regarding the study as a whole: The five TRBV segments detected at higher frequency in patients than in controls included TRBV5-6, TRBV5-1 and TRBV20-1. Batch-mates among the samples co-clustered strongly by F measure.

Comment on this clonotype: Its specificity is unknown.

Unique molecular identifiers tagged the TCR beta cDNA libraries. From the PCR reads, TCRdb called clonotypes with MiXCR, one entry per CDR3 protein. The sample contains 600,000 to 750,000 distinct CDR3 sequences, approximately 59% of which appear only once. V gave up 3 bases and J gave up 13 bases, with 10 bases separating them. The CDR3 extends over 11 amino acids. Germline values: CDR1 MGHDK, CDR2 SYGVNS. The receptor was isolated from a girl aged 2 to 9 with multiple sclerosis. The sample comprised blood. The chain couples TRBV25-1 to TRBJ2-1; tentative D call: TRBD2 (5 bases). The CDR3 DNA sequence: TGTGCCAGCAGTGATTCCGGGATCCAGTTCTTC. Translating gives CASSDSGIQFF.